This TCR beta chain derives from a study of shared clonotypes between healthy human individuals. Libraries were prepared by immunoSEQ multiplex PCR; TCRdb keeps only in-frame clonotypes and omits some of them. The data show under 2,500,000 clones, with approximately 94% seen just once and roughly 0.13% held by the top ten. The receptor was isolated from a man between 18 and 35 years old in good health. The sample consisted of naive CD4+ T cells sorted from blood. As to subset: CD45RA+ positively selected.

The CDR3 DNA reads TGTGCCAGCAGTGAATTCCAGGCTTTGGGAGGCGAGCAGTACTTC. Residues: CASSEFQALGGEQYF. V is TRBV6-1 and J is TRBJ2-7; D might be TRBD2 (6 bases). V gave up 2 bases and J gave up 6 bases, with 17 bases separating them. CDR1 MNHNS and CDR2 SASEGT come from the germline V gene. This CDR3 spans 15 amino acids.